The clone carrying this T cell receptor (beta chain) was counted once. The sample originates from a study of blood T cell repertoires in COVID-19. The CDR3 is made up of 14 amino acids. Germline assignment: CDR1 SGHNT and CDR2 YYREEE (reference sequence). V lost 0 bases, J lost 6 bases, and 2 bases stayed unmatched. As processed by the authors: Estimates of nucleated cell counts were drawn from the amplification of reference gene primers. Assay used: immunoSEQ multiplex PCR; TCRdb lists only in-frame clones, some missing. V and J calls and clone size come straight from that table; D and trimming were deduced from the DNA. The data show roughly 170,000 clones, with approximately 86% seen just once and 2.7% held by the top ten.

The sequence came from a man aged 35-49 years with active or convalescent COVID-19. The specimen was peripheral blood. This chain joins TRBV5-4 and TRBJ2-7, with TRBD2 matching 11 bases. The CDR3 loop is CASSLGLAGLEQYF. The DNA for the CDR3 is TGTGCCAGCAGCTTGGGACTAGCGGGGCTCGAGCAGTACTTC.